One T cell receptor beta chain is described in this entry. This clone was recorded only once. There is no known antigen for this receptor. No much larger clone is present one base from it, and per-base qualities are unavailable. The sample is drawn from a study of blood T cell repertoires in COVID-19 (dated by TCRdb to about 2020). For the study in its entirety: Collaborator samples came from the United States, Italy and Spain and covered acute and convalescent phases of COVID-19. The sample metadata nearly always contained a de-identified subject ID, COVID-19 status, age in years and sex. Where available, HLA class I and class II types were obtained from metadata supplied by the sample provider rather than from assay-based typing. The repertoires were released in a freely available public database meant as a resource for research on the immune response to SARS-CoV-2. The material from the prospective study consisted of cDNA or gDNA derived from T cells, B-cell-depleted T cells, or PBMCs. The samples were drawn from the first 160 participants of the ongoing ImmuneRACE study and from under 1,500 subjects provided by 6 global collaborators. The dataset comprised deeply sampled blood TCRbeta repertoires from subjects exposed to, actively infected with, or recovered from COVID-19. Findings and caveats that apply to the study as a whole: How much clinical and demographic metadata was included differed by source and by participant, and the metadata was provided uncurated.

TCRbeta CDR3 regions were amplified from genomic DNA by means of the immunoSEQ Assay, a bias-controlled multiplex PCR. From the authors' description of their analysis: Nucleated cell counts per sample were estimated from amplification of reference gene primers within the assay. To quantify the absolute abundance of each unique TCRbeta CDR3 rearrangement, sequence reads were collapsed and filtered. For each sample, productive Simpson clonality was calculated as the square root of Simpson's diversity index over productive rearrangements. As stored in TCRdb, this immuneACCESS dataset retains in-frame rearrangements with V and J assigned. A fraction of the clones does not appear; measured against another copy, unresolved V genes explain less than half of the discrepancy, and the remainder lacks a known reason. V and J calls and clone size are as listed in that table; D and trimming were resolved from the DNA. This sample comprises some 200,000 clones, 75% to 80% of them detected only once. The ten largest clones capture more than 25% of the sample.

Collaborating institutions collected whole blood in K2EDTA tubes following their own protocols. For TCRbeta analysis, collaborators shipped samples in one of three forms: frozen whole blood, isolated PBMCs, or DNA extracted from either of those sample types. This TCR derives from a woman aged 70-85 years with acute or convalescent COVID-19. The sample comprised peripheral blood.

The CDR3: CASSLAGGGSGNTIYF. The nucleotides read TGTGCCAGCAGCTTAGCGGGAGGGGGGTCTGGAAACACCATATATTTT. The rearrangement combines TRBV7-9 with TRBJ1-3, with TRBD1 as a weak D call on 6 bases. Relative to germline, V is 0 bases shorter and J is 1 base shorter, with 10 bases between their ends. The cysteine opens and the phenylalanine closes a CDR3 of 16 amino acids. Only the CDR3 portion is preserved as DNA: 48 bases, with reading frame beginning at the first base. For CDR1 and CDR2, the germline V gene (reference sequence) lists SEHNR and FQNEAQ.